At least ten counts were recorded for the clone carrying this TCR beta chain. Its antigen is as yet unknown. This sample stems from a study of T-cell reconstitution after alpha-beta-depleted transplantation in children. Findings of the study overall: Counts and diversity of T cells one year after transplant came mostly from newly produced T cells. The study traced high day-60 TCRbeta diversity in some patients to surviving recipient T cells and thymic progenitors. Several hundred graft clones that had expanded were reportedly the source of alpha-beta T cells about two months after transplant.

Between the trimmed V and J ends, which lost 0 bases and 4 bases, there was a span of 9 bases. Germline CDR1 MNHEY, CDR2 SVGEGT. CDR3 length: 14 residues. The TCRbeta library was prepared with unique molecular identifiers. TCRdb fed the PCR reads into MiXCR, producing one record per CDR3 protein. The table shows hundreds of thousands of distinct CDR3 sequences, with 6.5% to 10% occurring only once. The sequenced sample was PBMCs, mostly from graft donor cells, obtained 180 days after TCRalphabeta/CD19-depleted stem cell transplant. This sequence joins TRBV6-2 or TRBV6-3 and TRBJ2-5, with D possibly matching TRBD2 (6 bases). This receptor was obtained from a male patient aged 10 to 17 who had a stem cell transplant for acute lymphoblastic leukemia, so the T cells may come from the graft donor. CDR3 sequence (DNA): TGTGCCAGCAGTTACTCTTCCGGGGGAGAGACCCAGTACTTC. Amino acids: CASSYSSGGETQYF.